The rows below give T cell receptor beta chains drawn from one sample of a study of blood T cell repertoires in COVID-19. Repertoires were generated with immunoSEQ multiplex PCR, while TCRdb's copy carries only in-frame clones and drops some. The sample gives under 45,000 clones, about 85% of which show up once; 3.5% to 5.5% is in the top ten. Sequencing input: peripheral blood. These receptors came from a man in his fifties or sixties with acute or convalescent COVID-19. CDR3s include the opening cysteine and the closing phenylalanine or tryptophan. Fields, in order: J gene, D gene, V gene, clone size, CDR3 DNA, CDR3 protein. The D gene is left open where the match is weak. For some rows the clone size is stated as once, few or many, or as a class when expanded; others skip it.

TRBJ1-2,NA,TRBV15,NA,TGTGCCACCAGCAGAGACAGGTCGTCCTCCTATGGCTACACCTTC,CATSRDRSSSYGYTF
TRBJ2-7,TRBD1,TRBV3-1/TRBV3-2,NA,TGTGCCAGCAGCGGTCGACAGGGAGAGACCTACGAGCAGTACTTC,CASSGRQGETYEQYF
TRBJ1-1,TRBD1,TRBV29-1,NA,TGCAGCGTTCAAAGGGGGCAGGGGAACACTGAAGCTTTCTTT,CSVQRGQGNTEAFF
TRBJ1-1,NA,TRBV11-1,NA,TGTGCCAGCAGCTCTGGACGGACTGACGGCACTGAAGCTTTCTTT,CASSSGRTDGTEAFF
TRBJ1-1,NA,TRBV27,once,TGTGCCACTTCTACATGGCGGGGCCAGAACACTGAAGCTTTCTTT,CATSTWRGQNTEAFF
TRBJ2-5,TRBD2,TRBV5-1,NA,TGCGCCAGCGGGACTAGCGGGGATATCCAAGAGACCCAGTACTTC,CASGTSGDIQETQYF
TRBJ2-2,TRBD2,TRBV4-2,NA,TGTGCCAGCAGCCAGCCCACCGGACTAGCGGGAGAGAACACCGGGGAGCTGTTTTTT,CASSQPTGLAGENTGELFF
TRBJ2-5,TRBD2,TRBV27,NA,TGTGCCAGCAGTTCCTACGGGGGGGCCCAAGAGACCCAGTACTTC,CASSSYGGAQETQYF
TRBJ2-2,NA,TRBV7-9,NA,TGTGCCAGCAGCCCGAACACTATACTACTCACCGGGGAGCTGTTTTTT,CASSPNTILLTGELFF
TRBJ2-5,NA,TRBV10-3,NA,TGTGCCATCAGTGATGGAACCGTCCAGGGGGAGACCCAGTACTTC,CAISDGTVQGETQYF
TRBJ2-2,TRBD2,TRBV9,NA,TGTGCCAGCAGCGCTAATAGCGGGGGGGCCACCGGGGAGCTGTTTTTT,CASSANSGGATGELFF
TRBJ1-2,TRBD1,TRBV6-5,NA,TGTGCCAGCAGTTTCCGGACAGGGGAGGGCTATGGCTACACCTTC,CASSFRTGEGYGYTF
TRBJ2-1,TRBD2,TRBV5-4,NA,TGTGCCAGCAGCTCGCGACTAGCGGGGGGGCCCTCCTACAATGAGCAGTTCTTC,CASSSRLAGGPSYNEQFF
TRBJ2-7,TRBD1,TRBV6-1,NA,TGTGCCAGCAGTGATTGGGACAGGGTCTCCTACGAGCAGTACTTC,CASSDWDRVSYEQYF
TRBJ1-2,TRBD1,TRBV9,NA,TGTGCCAGCAGCGCGGGACAGGGGAATGGCTACACCTTC,CASSAGQGNGYTF
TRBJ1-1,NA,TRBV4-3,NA,TGCGCCAGCAGCCAAGGGTACAGCTTGAACACTGAAGCTTTCTTT,CASSQGYSLNTEAFF
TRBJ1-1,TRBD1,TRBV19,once,TGTGCCAGCTTCCGGGACAGGGTAACTGAAGCTTTCTTT,CASFRDRVTEAFF
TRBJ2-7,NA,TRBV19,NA,TGTGCCAGTAGAAGGTCGGGGGAAGTGAACGAGCAGTACTTC,CASRRSGEVNEQYF
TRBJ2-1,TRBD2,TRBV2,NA,TGTGCCAGCAGCCCTGGACGGGAGGATGAGCAGTTCTTC,CASSPGREDEQFF
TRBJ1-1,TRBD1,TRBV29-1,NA,TGCAGCGTTTTCCGACAGGGGCGGTATACTGAAGCTTTCTTT,CSVFRQGRYTEAFF
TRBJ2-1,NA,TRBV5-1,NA,TGCGCCAGCATCTACGATAGCTCCTACAATGAGCAGTTCTTC,CASIYDSSYNEQFF
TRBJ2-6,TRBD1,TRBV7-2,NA,TGTGCCAGCAGCTTAATAGGGGGCGAACTGTATGGGGCCAACGTCCTGACTTTC,CASSLIGGELYGANVLTF
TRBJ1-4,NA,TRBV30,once,TGTGCCTGGAGTTCCTTTGGGGGGACTAATGAAAAACTGTTTTTT,CAWSSFGGTNEKLFF
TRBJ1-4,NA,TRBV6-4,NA,TGTGCCAGCAGGGCTCGACAGGTCATTAATGAAAAACTGTTTTTT,CASRARQVINEKLFF
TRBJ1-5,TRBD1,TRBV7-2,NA,TGTGCCAGCAGCTTAGATGGGACAGGGTATCAGCCCCAGCATTTT,CASSLDGTGYQPQHF
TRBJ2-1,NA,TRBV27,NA,TGTGCCAGCAGTGATATCCAGGGGAGGGTTTACAATGAGCAGTTCTTC,CASSDIQGRVYNEQFF
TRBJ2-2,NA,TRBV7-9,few,TGTGCCAGCAGCTCCTTCCGCGGAGACACCGGGGAGCTGTTTTTT,CASSSFRGDTGELFF
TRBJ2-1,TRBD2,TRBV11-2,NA,TGTGCCAGCAGCCCCTCCCTAGCGGGGAGCTCCTACAATGAGCAGTTCTTC,CASSPSLAGSSYNEQFF
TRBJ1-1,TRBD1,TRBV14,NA,TGTGCCAGCAGCTCAGGACAGGCCCCCCGGGGAGCTTTCTTT,CASSSGQAPRGAFF
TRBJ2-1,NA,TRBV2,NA,TGTGCCAGCAAGCAGGGTGAGCAGTTCTTC,CASKQGEQFF
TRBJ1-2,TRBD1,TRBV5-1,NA,TGCGCCAGCAGCGACGCACCAGGGGGAGGTGGCTACACCTTC,CASSDAPGGGGYTF
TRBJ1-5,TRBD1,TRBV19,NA,TGTGCCAGTAGCGACAGGGGATATCAGCCCCAGCATTTT,CASSDRGYQPQHF
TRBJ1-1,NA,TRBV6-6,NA,TGTGCCAGCAGCCCCGGGACTGAAGCTTTCTTT,CASSPGTEAFF
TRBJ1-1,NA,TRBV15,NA,TGTGCCACCAGCAGAGATAGGGGGGGGAACACTGAAGCTTTCTTT,CATSRDRGGNTEAFF
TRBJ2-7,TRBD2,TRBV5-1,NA,TGCGCCAGCAGCACCGGCCTAGCGGGGGATATTTACGAGCAGTACTTC,CASSTGLAGDIYEQYF
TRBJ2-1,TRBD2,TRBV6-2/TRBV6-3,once,TGTGCCAGCAGTTACCGGACGCGGGAGTACAATGAGCAGTTCTTC,CASSYRTREYNEQFF
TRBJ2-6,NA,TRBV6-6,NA,TGTGCCAGCAAAACCTCAGGGACTTTGGCCAACGTCCTGACTTTC,CASKTSGTLANVLTF
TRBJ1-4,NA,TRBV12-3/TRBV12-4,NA,TGTGCCAGCAGTACCCACGCGGAAAAACTGTTTTTT,CASSTHAEKLFF
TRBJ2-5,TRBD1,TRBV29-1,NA,TGCAGCGCCATACAGGGGATGGAGACCCAGTACTTC,CSAIQGMETQYF
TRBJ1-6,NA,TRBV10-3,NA,TGTGCCATCAGTGAGTTGCCCCTACAGAATAATTCACCCCTCCACTTT,CAISELPLQNNSPLHF
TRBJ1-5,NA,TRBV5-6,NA,TGTGCCAGCAGCTTAGGAGCTGGCAATCAGCCCCAGCATTTT,CASSLGAGNQPQHF
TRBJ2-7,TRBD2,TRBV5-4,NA,TGTGCCAGCAGCTTTAGCGGGGGGGCCACTTACGAGCAGTACTTC,CASSFSGGATYEQYF
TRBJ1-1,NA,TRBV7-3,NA,TGTGCCAGCAGCTTAACCCCAAAGGGGTTGGACACTGAAGCTTTCTTT,CASSLTPKGLDTEAFF
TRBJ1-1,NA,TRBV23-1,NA,TGCGCCAGCAGTCAATCATCAGGGGATATGAACACTGAAGCTTTCTTT,CASSQSSGDMNTEAFF
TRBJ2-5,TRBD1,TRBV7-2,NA,TGTGCCAGCAGCCCGGGACAGGGGTGGCAAGAGACCCAGTACTTC,CASSPGQGWQETQYF
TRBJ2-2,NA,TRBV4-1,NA,TGCGCCAGCAGCCAAGCTCCAGGGGAGCCCGGGGAGCTGTTTTTT,CASSQAPGEPGELFF
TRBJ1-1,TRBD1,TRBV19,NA,TGTGCCAGTAGTATTGGACAGGGACGGACTGAAGCTTTCTTT,CASSIGQGRTEAFF
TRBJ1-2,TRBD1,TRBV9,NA,TGTGCCAGCAGCGTAGTGTCAGGGGGTCCCACTCCTCACTATGGCTACACCTTC,CASSVVSGGPTPHYGYTF
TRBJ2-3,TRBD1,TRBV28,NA,TGTGCCAGCAGTCCAACAGGGGTTAGCACAGATACGCAGTATTTT,CASSPTGVSTDTQYF
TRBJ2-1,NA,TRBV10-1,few,TGCGCCAGCAGTGAAGCGGGCGAGCAGTTCTTC,CASSEAGEQFF
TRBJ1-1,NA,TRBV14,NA,TGTGCCAGCAGCCCCCTAGGTCTTGCTGAAGCTTTCTTT,CASSPLGLAEAFF
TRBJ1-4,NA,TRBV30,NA,TGTGCCTGGAGTGTAAAGGAGGTGACCGGCGGCGAAAAACTGTTTTTT,CAWSVKEVTGGEKLFF
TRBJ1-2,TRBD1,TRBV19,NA,TGTGCCAGTAGTATCGGGACAGTCTATGGCTACACCTTC,CASSIGTVYGYTF
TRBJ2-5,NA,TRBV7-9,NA,TGTGCCAGCAGCTTAGGGGGGGTCCAAGAGACCCAGTACTTC,CASSLGGVQETQYF
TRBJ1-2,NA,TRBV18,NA,TGTGCCAGCTCACCACCGAGCCAGGGCGGTTTCAATGGCTACACCTTC,CASSPPSQGGFNGYTF
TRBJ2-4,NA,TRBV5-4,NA,TGTGCCCGCAGGAAACCCCGCCGCGGGGACATTCAGTACTTC,CARRKPRRGDIQYF